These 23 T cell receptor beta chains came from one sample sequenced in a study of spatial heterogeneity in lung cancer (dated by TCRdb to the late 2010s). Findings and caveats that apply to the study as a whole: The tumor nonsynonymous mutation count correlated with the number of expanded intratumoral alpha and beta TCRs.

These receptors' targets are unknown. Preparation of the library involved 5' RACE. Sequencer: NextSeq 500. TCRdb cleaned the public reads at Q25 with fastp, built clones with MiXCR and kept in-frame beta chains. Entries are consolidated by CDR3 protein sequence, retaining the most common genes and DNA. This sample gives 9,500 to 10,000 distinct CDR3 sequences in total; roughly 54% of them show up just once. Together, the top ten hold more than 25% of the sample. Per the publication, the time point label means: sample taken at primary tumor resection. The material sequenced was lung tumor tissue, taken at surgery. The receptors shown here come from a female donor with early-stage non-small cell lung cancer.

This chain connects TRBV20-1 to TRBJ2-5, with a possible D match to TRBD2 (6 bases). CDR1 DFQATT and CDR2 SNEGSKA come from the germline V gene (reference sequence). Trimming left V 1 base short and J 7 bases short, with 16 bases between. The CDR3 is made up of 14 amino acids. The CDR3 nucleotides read TGCAGTGCTAGAGTGAGGCTAGCGCGAGGGACCCAGTACTTC. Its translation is CSARVRLARGTQYF.

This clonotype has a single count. The CDR3 loop is CASSLGPMNTEAFF. CDR3 coding DNA: TGCGCCAGCAGCTTGGGACCTATGAACACTGAAGCTTTCTTT. V is TRBV5-1 and J is TRBJ1-1; no clear D gene. The CDR3 is 14 amino acids. Germline V lookup: CDR1 SGHRS, CDR2 YFSETQ. V was shortened by 0 bases and J by 0 bases, with 6 bases between the two germline ends. The whole variable domain, filled in from reference TRBV5-1 and TRBJ1-1, reads KAGVTQTPRYLIKTRGQQVTLSCSPISGHRSVSWYQQTPGQGLQFLFEYFSETQRNKGNFPGRFSGRQFSNSRSEMNVSTLELGDSALYLCASSLGPMNTEAFFGQGTRLTVV.

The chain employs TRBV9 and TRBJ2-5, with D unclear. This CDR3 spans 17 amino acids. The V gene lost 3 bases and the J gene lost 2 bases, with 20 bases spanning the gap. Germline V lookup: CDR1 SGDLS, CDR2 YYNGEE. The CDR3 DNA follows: TGTGCCAGCAGCGGACCCCGGGCTCGGGCCCCACAAGAGACCCAGTACTTC. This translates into CASSGPRARAPQETQYF.

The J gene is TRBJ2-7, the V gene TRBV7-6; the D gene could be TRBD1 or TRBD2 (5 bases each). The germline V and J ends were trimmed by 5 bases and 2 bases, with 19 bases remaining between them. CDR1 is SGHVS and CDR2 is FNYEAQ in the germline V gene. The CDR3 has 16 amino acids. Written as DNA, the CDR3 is TGTGCCAGCAGCCTCTGGGACCGACCGGAAACCTACGAGCAGTACTTC. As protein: CASSLWDRPETYEQYF.

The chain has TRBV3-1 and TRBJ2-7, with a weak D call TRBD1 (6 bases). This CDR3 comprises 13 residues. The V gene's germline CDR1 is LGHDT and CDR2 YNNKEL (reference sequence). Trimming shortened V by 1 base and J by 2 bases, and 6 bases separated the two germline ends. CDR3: CASSQGDTYEQYF. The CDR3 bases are TGTGCCAGCAGCCAAGGGGACACCTACGAGCAGTACTTC.

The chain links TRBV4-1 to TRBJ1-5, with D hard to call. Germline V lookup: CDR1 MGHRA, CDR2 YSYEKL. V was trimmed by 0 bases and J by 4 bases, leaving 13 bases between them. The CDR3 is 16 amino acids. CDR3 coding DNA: TGCGCCAGCAGCCAAGATGGAGCCGGCCGGAATCAGCCCCAGCATTTT. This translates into CASSQDGAGRNQPQHF.

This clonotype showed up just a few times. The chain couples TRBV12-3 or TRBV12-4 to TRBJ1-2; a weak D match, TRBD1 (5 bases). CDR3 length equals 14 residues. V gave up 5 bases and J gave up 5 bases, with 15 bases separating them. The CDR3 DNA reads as TGTGCCAGCAGTCCGTCCGACAGACCTTATGGCTACACCTTC. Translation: CASSPSDRPYGYTF.

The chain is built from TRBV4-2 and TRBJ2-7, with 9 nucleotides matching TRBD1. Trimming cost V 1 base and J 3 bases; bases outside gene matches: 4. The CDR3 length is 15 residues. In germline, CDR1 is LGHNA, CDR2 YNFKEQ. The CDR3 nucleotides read TGTGCCAGCAGCCAAGCCACAGGGGGCTACTACGAGCAGTACTTC. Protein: CASSQATGGYYEQYF.

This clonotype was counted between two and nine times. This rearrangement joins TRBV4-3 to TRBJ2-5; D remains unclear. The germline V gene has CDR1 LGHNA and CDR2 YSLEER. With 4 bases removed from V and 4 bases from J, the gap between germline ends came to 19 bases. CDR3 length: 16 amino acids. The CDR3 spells CASSPERADWTETQYF. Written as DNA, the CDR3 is TGCGCCAGCAGCCCCGAAAGGGCCGACTGGACAGAGACCCAGTACTTC.

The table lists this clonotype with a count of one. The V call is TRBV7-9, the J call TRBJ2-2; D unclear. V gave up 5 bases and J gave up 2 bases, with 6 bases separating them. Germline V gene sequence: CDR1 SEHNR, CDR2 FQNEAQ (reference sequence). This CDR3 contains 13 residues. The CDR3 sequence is CASSLLNTGELFF. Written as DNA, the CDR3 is TGTGCCAGCAGCCTCCTCAACACCGGGGAGCTGTTTTTT.

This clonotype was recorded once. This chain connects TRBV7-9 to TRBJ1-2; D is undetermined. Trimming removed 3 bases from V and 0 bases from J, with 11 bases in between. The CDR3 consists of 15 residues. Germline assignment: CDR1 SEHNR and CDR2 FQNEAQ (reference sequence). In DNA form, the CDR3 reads TGTGCCAGCAGCTTTTCGGCTGCAGCTAACTATGGCTACACCTTC. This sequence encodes CASSFSAAANYGYTF. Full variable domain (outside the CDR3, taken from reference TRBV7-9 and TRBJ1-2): DTGVSQNPRHKITKRGQNVTFRCDPISEHNRLYWYRQTLGQGPEFLTYFQNEAQLEKSRLLSDRFSAERPKGSFSTLEIQRTEQGDSAMYLCASSFSAAANYGYTFGSGTRLTVV.

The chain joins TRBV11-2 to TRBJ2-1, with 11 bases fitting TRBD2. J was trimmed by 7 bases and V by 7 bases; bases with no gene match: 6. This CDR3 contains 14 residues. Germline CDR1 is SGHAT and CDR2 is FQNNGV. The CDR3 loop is CASTKRLAGNEQFF. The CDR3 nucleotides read TGTGCCAGCACCAAGAGACTAGCGGGGAATGAGCAGTTCTTC.

The CDR3 sequence is CASRTGGKALKQPQHF. The CDR3 DNA follows: TGTGCCAGCAGAACAGGGGGAAAGGCCTTGAAACAGCCCCAGCATTTT. The chain couples TRBV6-2 or TRBV6-3 to TRBJ1-5, with 8 positions matching TRBD1. CDR1 and CDR2 from the germline V gene are MNHEY and SVGEGT. V lost 6 bases to trimming and J lost 7 bases; unmatched junction nucleotides: 14. The length of the CDR3 is 16 residues.

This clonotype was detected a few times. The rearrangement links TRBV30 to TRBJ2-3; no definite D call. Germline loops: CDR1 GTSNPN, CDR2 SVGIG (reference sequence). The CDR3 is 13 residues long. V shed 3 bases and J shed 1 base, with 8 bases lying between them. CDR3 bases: TGTGCCTGGAGAGAAGCTGGCACAGATACGCAGTATTTT. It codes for CAWREAGTDTQYF.

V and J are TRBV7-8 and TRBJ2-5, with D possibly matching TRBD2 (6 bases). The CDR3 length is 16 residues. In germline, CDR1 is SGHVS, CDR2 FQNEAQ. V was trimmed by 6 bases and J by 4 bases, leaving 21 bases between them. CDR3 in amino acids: CASRKGVGLWLETQYF. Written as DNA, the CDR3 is TGTGCCAGCAGAAAAGGAGTGGGACTCTGGTTAGAGACCCAGTACTTC.

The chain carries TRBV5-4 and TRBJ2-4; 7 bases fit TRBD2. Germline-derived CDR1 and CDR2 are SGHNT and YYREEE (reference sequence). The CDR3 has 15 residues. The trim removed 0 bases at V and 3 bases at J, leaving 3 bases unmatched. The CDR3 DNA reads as TGTGCCAGCAGCTTGGCCGGGACTATCAAAAACATTCAGTACTTC. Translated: CASSLAGTIKNIQYF.

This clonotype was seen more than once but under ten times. CDR3 region: CASSLARFSEQFF. Here the CDR3 DNA reads TGTGCCAGCAGCTTAGCCCGTTTTTCTGAGCAGTTCTTC. J is TRBJ2-1 and V is TRBV7-3; D is undetermined. This CDR3 is 13 amino acids long. Trimming shortened V by 2 bases and J by 9 bases, and 11 bases separated the two germline ends. Germline-derived CDR1 and CDR2 are SGHTA and FQGTGA.

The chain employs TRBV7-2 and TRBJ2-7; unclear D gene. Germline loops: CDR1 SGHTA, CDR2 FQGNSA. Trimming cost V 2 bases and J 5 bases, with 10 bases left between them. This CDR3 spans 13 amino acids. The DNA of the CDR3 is TGTGCCAGCAGCTTACCGGTATTCAACGAGCAGTACTTC. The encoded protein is CASSLPVFNEQYF.

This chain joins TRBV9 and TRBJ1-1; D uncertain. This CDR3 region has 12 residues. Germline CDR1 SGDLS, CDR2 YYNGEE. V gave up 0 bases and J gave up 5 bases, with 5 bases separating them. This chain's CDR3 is CASSVGETEAFF. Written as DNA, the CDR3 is TGTGCCAGCAGCGTAGGGGAAACTGAAGCTTTCTTT.

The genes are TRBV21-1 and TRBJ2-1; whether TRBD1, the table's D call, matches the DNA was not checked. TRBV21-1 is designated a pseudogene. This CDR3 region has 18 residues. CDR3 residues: CASSKRDTGGLSYNEQFF. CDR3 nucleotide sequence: TGTGCCAGCAGCAAAAGGGATACAGGGGGCCTCTCCTACAATGAGCAGTTCTTC.

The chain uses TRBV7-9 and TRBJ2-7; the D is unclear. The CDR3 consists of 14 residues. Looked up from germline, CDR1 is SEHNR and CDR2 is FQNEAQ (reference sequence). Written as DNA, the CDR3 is TGTGCTACAGCAGGCCTTTTGAGCTCCTACGAGCAGTACTTC. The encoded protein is CATAGLLSSYEQYF.

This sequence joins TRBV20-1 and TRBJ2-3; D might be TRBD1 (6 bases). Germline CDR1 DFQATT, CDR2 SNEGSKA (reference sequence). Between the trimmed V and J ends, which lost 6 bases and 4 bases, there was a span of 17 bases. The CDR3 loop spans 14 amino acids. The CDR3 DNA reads TGCAGTGCCCCCCGACTTGGGGGCGCAGATACGCAGTATTTT. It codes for CSAPRLGGADTQYF.

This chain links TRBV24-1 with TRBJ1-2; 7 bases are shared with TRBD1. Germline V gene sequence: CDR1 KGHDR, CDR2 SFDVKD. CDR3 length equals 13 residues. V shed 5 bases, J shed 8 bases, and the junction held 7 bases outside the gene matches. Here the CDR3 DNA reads TGTGCCACCAGTGCCTCAGGGGGGCGAGGCTACACCTTC. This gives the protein CATSASGGRGYTF.